This is a list of T cell receptor beta chains from one sample in a study of response to subunit inactivated influenza vaccine. TCRdb passed the RT-PCR reads through MiXCR, listing each CDR3 protein once. The sample includes roughly 500,000 distinct CDR3 sequences, roughly 23% of them seen just once. Specimen: CD4+ T cells sorted from PBMCs, collected roughly 5 days after vaccination. All receptors come from a man aged 50 or older who received an inactivated influenza vaccine. The CDR3 runs from the conserved cysteine through the conserved F or W. Fields, in order: J gene, V gene, clone size, D gene, CDR3 DNA, CDR3 protein. The D gene is left open where the match is weak. Clone size is not always given. Where it is, it says once, few, many or a class for expanded clones.

J gene: TRBJ2-6; V gene: TRBV5-1; clone size: -; D gene: -; CDR3 DNA: TGCGCCAGCAGCTTGGGCTGGATCTACTCTGGGGCCAACGTCCTGACTTTC; CDR3 protein: CASSLGWIYSGANVLTF
J gene: TRBJ2-7; V gene: TRBV12-3/TRBV12-4; clone size: many; D gene: -; CDR3 DNA: TGTGCCAGCAGTTTCCGATACTACGAGCAGTACTTC; CDR3 protein: CASSFRYYEQYF
J gene: TRBJ2-7; V gene: TRBV29-1; clone size: few; D gene: -; CDR3 DNA: TGCAGCACGGTTGCTGCTTCTAACCAGCAGTACTTC; CDR3 protein: CSTVAASNQQYF
J gene: TRBJ1-1; V gene: TRBV5-5; clone size: -; D gene: TRBD1; CDR3 DNA: TGTGCCAGCAGCTTGGCCACCGGGACAGGGAACACTGAAGCTTTCTTT; CDR3 protein: CASSLATGTGNTEAFF
J gene: TRBJ2-2; V gene: TRBV9; clone size: -; D gene: -; CDR3 DNA: TGTGCCAGCACCCCACGCGGCGCCACGAACACCGGGGAGCTGTTTTTT; CDR3 protein: CASTPRGATNTGELFF
J gene: TRBJ2-3; V gene: TRBV6-1; clone size: -; D gene: TRBD2; CDR3 DNA: TGTGCCAGCAGGAAACTAGCGGGCAGCACAGATACGCAGTATTTT; CDR3 protein: CASRKLAGSTDTQYF
J gene: TRBJ2-1; V gene: TRBV9; clone size: -; D gene: TRBD2; CDR3 DNA: TGTGCCAGCAGCGTAGAGCCGAGCGGGGGAGGTAATGAGCAGTTCTTC; CDR3 protein: CASSVEPSGGGNEQFF
J gene: TRBJ2-1; V gene: TRBV6-2/TRBV6-3; clone size: -; D gene: -; CDR3 DNA: TGTGCCAGCAGTTACCGTCTTACGAGGCCATCCTACAATGAGCAGTTCTTC; CDR3 protein: CASSYRLTRPSYNEQFF
J gene: TRBJ2-5; V gene: TRBV20-1; clone size: few; D gene: TRBD2; CDR3 DNA: TGCAGTGCTAGAGTAGGACTAGTGAGCGAGACCCAGTACTTC; CDR3 protein: CSARVGLVSETQYF
J gene: TRBJ2-2; V gene: TRBV12-3/TRBV12-4; clone size: few; D gene: TRBD1; CDR3 DNA: TGTGCCAGCAGTTTAGTAGGGGGCTTCGCCGGGGAGCTGTTTTTT; CDR3 protein: CASSLVGGFAGELFF
J gene: TRBJ2-7; V gene: TRBV3-1; clone size: -; D gene: TRBD2; CDR3 DNA: TGTGCCAGCAGCCAAGGGGAGGGGTTTTACGAGCAGTACTTC; CDR3 protein: CASSQGEGFYEQYF
J gene: TRBJ1-1; V gene: TRBV2; clone size: -; D gene: -; CDR3 DNA: TGTGCCAGCAGTGAGGGGAAAACTTCCGCAGGCACTGAAGCTTTCTTT; CDR3 protein: CASSEGKTSAGTEAFF
J gene: TRBJ2-5; V gene: TRBV19; clone size: -; D gene: -; CDR3 DNA: TGTGCCAGTAGTATGCCGGGTCGGGGGCAAGAGACCCAGTACTTC; CDR3 protein: CASSMPGRGQETQYF
J gene: TRBJ1-1; V gene: TRBV3-1; clone size: few; D gene: -; CDR3 DNA: TGTGCCAGCAGCCATTCTCAACAGGGATGGGGCACTGAAGCTTTCTTT; CDR3 protein: CASSHSQQGWGTEAFF
J gene: TRBJ1-4; V gene: TRBV18; clone size: -; D gene: -; CDR3 DNA: TGTGCCAGCTCACCACCCGGCATTAAGGGAAAACTGTTTTTT; CDR3 protein: CASSPPGIKGKLFF
J gene: TRBJ1-2; V gene: TRBV12-3/TRBV12-4; clone size: few; D gene: TRBD1; CDR3 DNA: TGTGCCAGCAGTTTAAGGGGGCAGGGGGTTAAGTATGGCTACACCTTC; CDR3 protein: CASSLRGQGVKYGYTF
J gene: TRBJ2-2; V gene: TRBV6-2/TRBV6-3; clone size: -; D gene: TRBD1; CDR3 DNA: TGTGCCAGCAGTTACAGGGGGCTAGGGACCGGGGAGCTGTTTTTT; CDR3 protein: CASSYRGLGTGELFF
J gene: TRBJ1-2; V gene: TRBV6-5; clone size: -; D gene: -; CDR3 DNA: TGTGCCAGCAGACTTACTTTAGACGGACGCTATGGCTACACCTTC; CDR3 protein: CASRLTLDGRYGYTF
J gene: TRBJ2-1; V gene: TRBV20-1; clone size: many; D gene: -; CDR3 DNA: TGCAGTGCTAGAGCCGGGATGGTTTCGGATGAGCAGTTCTTC; CDR3 protein: CSARAGMVSDEQFF
J gene: TRBJ2-7; V gene: TRBV28; clone size: few; D gene: TRBD1; CDR3 DNA: TGTGCCAGCAGATCCCCTGGACAGGGGGCGGCCGAGCAGTACTTC; CDR3 protein: CASRSPGQGAAEQYF
J gene: TRBJ1-6; V gene: TRBV6-1; clone size: few; D gene: -; CDR3 DNA: TGTGCCAGCACCTCGGGAGGGGAGGGTTCACCCCTCCACTTT; CDR3 protein: CASTSGGEGSPLHF
J gene: TRBJ1-1; V gene: TRBV6-1; clone size: few; D gene: TRBD1; CDR3 DNA: TGTGCCAGCATGAGGACAGGGTGGACTGAAGCTTTCTTT; CDR3 protein: CASMRTGWTEAFF
J gene: TRBJ1-4; V gene: TRBV12-3/TRBV12-4; clone size: few; D gene: -; CDR3 DNA: TGTGCCAGCACCCGGGGGACGGTGGGTGAAAAACTGTTTTTT; CDR3 protein: CASTRGTVGEKLFF
J gene: TRBJ1-5; V gene: TRBV12-3/TRBV12-4; clone size: few; D gene: TRBD1; CDR3 DNA: TGTGCCAGCAGTTCGGGGACAGCTGAGACGGCCCAGCATTTT; CDR3 protein: CASSSGTAETAQHF
J gene: TRBJ2-7; V gene: TRBV7-6; clone size: -; D gene: TRBD2; CDR3 DNA: TGTGCCAGCAGCAAAGAAAGCGGGAGCTCCTACGAGCAGTACTTC; CDR3 protein: CASSKESGSSYEQYF
J gene: TRBJ1-5; V gene: TRBV24-1; clone size: -; D gene: TRBD1; CDR3 DNA: TGTGCCACCAGTTCGACAGGGGGAGGGAATCAGCCCCAGCATTTT; CDR3 protein: CATSSTGGGNQPQHF
J gene: TRBJ2-2; V gene: TRBV6-1; clone size: -; D gene: -; CDR3 DNA: TGTGCCAGCAGAGGATCGGGCGACACCGGGGAGCTGTTTTTT; CDR3 protein: CASRGSGDTGELFF
J gene: TRBJ2-1; V gene: TRBV5-1; clone size: -; D gene: -; CDR3 DNA: TGCGCCAGCAGCTTGTTATTCCAGGACAATGAGCAGTTCTTC; CDR3 protein: CASSLLFQDNEQFF
J gene: TRBJ2-3; V gene: TRBV5-1; clone size: -; D gene: -; CDR3 DNA: TGCGCCAGCAGCTTGCGGGCAAACACAGATACGCAGTATTTT; CDR3 protein: CASSLRANTDTQYF
J gene: TRBJ2-5; V gene: TRBV29-1; clone size: -; D gene: -; CDR3 DNA: TGCAGCGTTGGGGACGGTGAGACCCAGTACTTC; CDR3 protein: CSVGDGETQYF
J gene: TRBJ2-5; V gene: TRBV29-1; clone size: -; D gene: -; CDR3 DNA: TGCAGCGTTGATGAGGGTTCAGAGACCCAGTACTTC; CDR3 protein: CSVDEGSETQYF
J gene: TRBJ1-1; V gene: TRBV27; clone size: -; D gene: -; CDR3 DNA: TGTGCCAGCAGTTTAAGGGCCCATACACAGTTTTCCCGTGAGATGAACACTGAAGCTTTCTTT; CDR3 protein: CASSLRAHTQFSREMNTEAFF
J gene: TRBJ2-5; V gene: TRBV6-5; clone size: -; D gene: -; CDR3 DNA: TGTGCCAGCAGTTACTCAAGCGTCCTGGGGGAGACCCAGTACTTC; CDR3 protein: CASSYSSVLGETQYF
J gene: TRBJ2-7; V gene: TRBV6-2/TRBV6-3; clone size: -; D gene: -; CDR3 DNA: TGTGCCAGCAAACTCGTAAACGAGCAGTACTTC; CDR3 protein: CASKLVNEQYF
J gene: TRBJ2-3; V gene: TRBV7-2; clone size: -; D gene: -; CDR3 DNA: TGTGCCAGCAGCTCCGTCTTCAGGGATACGCAGTATTTT; CDR3 protein: CASSSVFRDTQYF
J gene: TRBJ2-1; V gene: TRBV5-5; clone size: -; D gene: TRBD1; CDR3 DNA: TGTGCCAGCAGACAGGGGTTCTACAATGAGCAGTTCTTC; CDR3 protein: CASRQGFYNEQFF
J gene: TRBJ2-7; V gene: TRBV20-1; clone size: -; D gene: TRBD2; CDR3 DNA: TGCAGTACCCTCGGGGGGAGCTCCTACGAGCAGTACTTC; CDR3 protein: CSTLGGSSYEQYF
J gene: TRBJ2-6; V gene: TRBV5-1; clone size: -; D gene: TRBD1; CDR3 DNA: TGCGCCAGCAGCTTGCAAGGGACAGTCTCTGGGGCCAACGTCCTGACTTTC; CDR3 protein: CASSLQGTVSGANVLTF
J gene: TRBJ1-2; V gene: TRBV6-1; clone size: -; D gene: -; CDR3 DNA: TGTGCCAGCAGCGTCTCTGCCCACGATGGCTACACCTTC; CDR3 protein: CASSVSAHDGYTF
J gene: TRBJ2-3; V gene: TRBV5-1; clone size: -; D gene: TRBD2; CDR3 DNA: TGCGCCAGCAGCTTGAACGCGGGGGGAACAGATACGCAGTATTTT; CDR3 protein: CASSLNAGGTDTQYF
J gene: TRBJ2-3; V gene: TRBV7-2; clone size: -; D gene: -; CDR3 DNA: TGTGCCAGCAGCGCCCAACACGCACGAATCACAGATACGCAGTATTTT; CDR3 protein: CASSAQHARITDTQYF
J gene: TRBJ2-3; V gene: TRBV4-2; clone size: -; D gene: -; CDR3 DNA: TGTGCCAGCAGCCAAGGTTTGATTTCCATTTTT; CDR3 protein: CASSQGLISIF
J gene: TRBJ2-7; V gene: TRBV28; clone size: -; D gene: -; CDR3 DNA: TGTGCCAGCAGTTTAGGGGGATATGCCTACGAGCAGTACTTC; CDR3 protein: CASSLGGYAYEQYF
J gene: TRBJ2-7; V gene: TRBV14; clone size: few; D gene: -; CDR3 DNA: TGTGCCAGCAGCCAGGGGAGAGGGTACGAGCAGTACTTC; CDR3 protein: CASSQGRGYEQYF
J gene: TRBJ2-1; V gene: TRBV5-1; clone size: few; D gene: TRBD1; CDR3 DNA: TGCGCCAGCAGCTTGGGGCCCCTCGACAGGGGCACCTACAATGAGCAGTTCTTC; CDR3 protein: CASSLGPLDRGTYNEQFF
J gene: TRBJ2-5; V gene: TRBV5-5; clone size: -; D gene: -; CDR3 DNA: TGTGCCAGCGGTAGTCAGACCCAGTACTTC; CDR3 protein: CASGSQTQYF
J gene: TRBJ2-1; V gene: TRBV7-2; clone size: -; D gene: TRBD2; CDR3 DNA: TGTGCCAGCAGCTTAGAGCGGGGGGCCCGGATCTTC; CDR3 protein: CASSLERGARIF
J gene: TRBJ2-2; V gene: TRBV10-3; clone size: few; D gene: -; CDR3 DNA: TGTGCCACAAGAAGGACGGGAACGAACACCGGGGAGCTGTTTTTT; CDR3 protein: CATRRTGTNTGELFF
J gene: TRBJ1-6; V gene: TRBV20-1; clone size: -; D gene: TRBD1; CDR3 DNA: TGCAGTGCTAGACCGAGGACAGGGCTTAATAATTCACCCCTCCACTTT; CDR3 protein: CSARPRTGLNNSPLHF
J gene: TRBJ2-7; V gene: TRBV27; clone size: few; D gene: -; CDR3 DNA: TGTGCCAGCAGAACTACAGGGTCGGTATACGAGCAGTACTTC; CDR3 protein: CASRTTGSVYEQYF
J gene: TRBJ2-2; V gene: TRBV6-2/TRBV6-3; clone size: -; D gene: -; CDR3 DNA: TGTGCCAGCAGCCCGGCGGCCGTGAACACCGGGGAGCTGTTTTTT; CDR3 protein: CASSPAAVNTGELFF
J gene: TRBJ2-3; V gene: TRBV12-3/TRBV12-4; clone size: -; D gene: TRBD2; CDR3 DNA: TGTGCCACCAGGCCTAGCGGGGGGGATACGCAGTATTTT; CDR3 protein: CATRPSGGDTQYF
J gene: TRBJ2-7; V gene: TRBV28; clone size: -; D gene: -; CDR3 DNA: TGTGCCAGCCATAACGGGGTAACCGAGCAGTACTTC; CDR3 protein: CASHNGVTEQYF
J gene: TRBJ2-4; V gene: TRBV5-1; clone size: -; D gene: -; CDR3 DNA: TGCGCCAGCAGCTTAGGGGACGCCAAAAACATTCAGTACTTC; CDR3 protein: CASSLGDAKNIQYF
J gene: TRBJ2-7; V gene: TRBV5-6; clone size: -; D gene: -; CDR3 DNA: TGTGCCAGCAGCTTTTGGGGTCGTGGCGAGCAGTACTTC; CDR3 protein: CASSFWGRGEQYF
J gene: TRBJ2-3; V gene: TRBV5-1; clone size: -; D gene: -; CDR3 DNA: TGCGCCAGCAGCTCTGACAGAGCTAGCACAGATACGCAGTATTTT; CDR3 protein: CASSSDRASTDTQYF
J gene: TRBJ2-3; V gene: TRBV20-1; clone size: -; D gene: TRBD1; CDR3 DNA: TGCAGTGCTAGAAGGGGACAGGGGGTGCTAGATACGCAGTATTTT; CDR3 protein: CSARRGQGVLDTQYF
J gene: TRBJ1-1; V gene: TRBV29-1; clone size: -; D gene: -; CDR3 DNA: TGCAGCGTTGAACTACAGATCGAAGCTTTCTTT; CDR3 protein: CSVELQIEAFF